Each of the 29 T cell receptor beta chains below was sequenced from the same sample in a study of cytomegalovirus exposure and HLA in healthy donors. Amplification used 60 Vbeta primers and 13 Jbeta primers. Using immunoSEQ multiplex PCR, the repertoire was profiled, and TCRdb retains in-frame clones only, with some absent. The sample carries 110,000 to 150,000 clones, 77% recorded once. The material sequenced was PBMCs. The receptors were gathered from a male donor in good health and CMV-seronegative.

V gene TRBV6-1 combines with J gene TRBJ2-5; D is unclear. This CDR3 contains 14 residues. Germline assignment: CDR1 MNHNS and CDR2 SASEGT. Trimming shortened V by 6 bases and J by 4 bases, and 15 bases separated the two germline ends. This CDR3 reads CASSSGPPLETQYF. The CDR3 region has the DNA TGTGCCAGCAGCTCTGGGCCCCCATTAGAGACCCAGTACTTC.

The chain combines TRBV7-2 with TRBJ2-7; no definite D call. The germline V gene encodes CDR1 SGHTA and CDR2 FQGNSA. The CDR3 runs to 15 residues. Between the trimmed V and J ends, which lost 0 bases and 2 bases, there was a span of 11 bases. The CDR3 nucleotides read TGTGCCAGCAGCTTAGCGACACCCCCAACCTACGAGCAGTACTTC. Translating it yields CASSLATPPTYEQYF.

This chain connects TRBV6-5 to TRBJ2-7, with 9 positions matching TRBD1. There are 15 residues in the CDR3. Per the germline V gene, CDR1 is MNHEY and CDR2 is SVGAGI. The trim removed 0 bases at V and 5 bases at J, leaving 5 bases unmatched. The CDR3 DNA sequence: TGTGCCAGCAGTTACTCCGGGACAGGGCCCCACGAGCAGTACTTC. Encoded protein: CASSYSGTGPHEQYF.

The chain is built from TRBV27 and TRBJ1-2; D ambiguous. CDR3 length: 13 residues. Trimming pared 5 bases from V and 0 bases from J, leaving 7 bases between. Germline values: CDR1 MNHEY, CDR2 SMNVEV (reference sequence). The CDR3 coding sequence is TGTGCCAGCAGTCCCTCAGCTAACTATGGCTACACCTTC. Translation: CASSPSANYGYTF.

This sequence joins TRBV5-4 and TRBJ2-5, with TRBD1 as a possible D gene (6 bases). Near its end, the DNA agrees better with TRBJ2-7, so the J call may be wrong. This CDR3 comprises 17 residues. CDR1 and CDR2 from the germline V gene are SGHNT and YYREEE (reference sequence). The DNA for the CDR3 is TGTGCCAGCAGCTTGAGGAAACAGGGAAAATGGGGCTACGAGCAGTACTTC. Protein product: CASSLRKQGKWGYEQYF.

This clone was seen once. The rearrangement uses TRBV4-3 and TRBJ2-3; D is unclear. The CDR3 is 13 amino acids. V was shortened by 5 bases and J by 2 bases, with 8 bases between the two germline ends. From germline, CDR1 is LGHNA and CDR2 YSLEER. The CDR3 bases are TGCGCCAGCAGCTCTAGAAACACAGATACGCAGTATTTT. It codes for CASSSRNTDTQYF.

V and J are TRBV30 and TRBJ1-4; D is perhaps TRBD1 (5 bases). Germline V gene sequence: CDR1 GTSNPN, CDR2 SVGIG (reference sequence). This CDR3 spans 13 amino acids. The V gene lost 3 bases and the J gene lost 4 bases, with 9 bases spanning the gap. The CDR3 is CAWRGTFNEKLFF. Here the CDR3 DNA reads TGTGCCTGGAGGGGGACTTTTAATGAAAAACTGTTTTTT.

This sequence joins TRBV15 and TRBJ2-5; 12 positions agree with TRBD2. This CDR3 has 15 residues. After removal of 2 bases from V and 4 bases from J, the junction contained 2 bases not matched to a gene. CDR1 is LNHNV, CDR2 YYDKDF, per germline (reference sequence). The CDR3 DNA follows: TGTGCCACCAGCAGACCTAGCGGGAGGGGAGAGACCCAGTACTTC. The encoded protein is CATSRPSGRGETQYF.

This clone was detected only once. This chain joins TRBV11-2 and TRBJ2-7, with TRBD2 as a possible D gene (5 bases). With 5 bases removed from V and 4 bases from J, the gap between germline ends came to 18 bases. This CDR3 comprises 15 residues. The germline gives CDR1 SGHAT, CDR2 FQNNGV. The CDR3 nucleotides read TGTGCCAGCAGCCCCCAAGGAGGTACGGTTTACGAGCAGTACTTC. Translating gives CASSPQGGTVYEQYF.

J is TRBJ2-3 and V is TRBV11-3; 10 bases are a match to TRBD1. Germline CDR1 reads SGHNT; CDR2 reads YENEEA. The CDR3 totals 16 residues. V shed 5 bases, J shed 1 base, and the junction held 6 bases outside the gene matches. CDR3 protein: CASSHGTGEGTDTQYF. The CDR3 coding sequence is TGTGCCAGCAGCCACGGGACAGGGGAGGGCACAGATACGCAGTATTTT. Together with reference TRBV11-3 and TRBJ2-3, the CDR3 gives the full variable domain: EAGVVQSPRYKIIEKKQPVAFWCNPISGHNTLYWYLQNLGQGPELLIRYENEEAVDDSQLPKDRFSAERLKGVDSTLKIQPAELGDSAVYLCASSHGTGEGTDTQYFGPGTRLTVL.

The chain has TRBV6-1 and TRBJ1-2; TRBD1 aligns across 10 bases. Germline CDR1 is MNHNS and CDR2 is SASEGT. Trimming cost V 0 bases and J 2 bases; bases outside gene matches: 9. This CDR3 spans 18 amino acids. The CDR3 nucleotides are TGTGCCAGCAGTGAAGCGTCAAAAACGACAGGGGGCAACTATGGCTACACCTTC. Translation gives CASSEASKTTGGNYGYTF.

The V and J genes are TRBV19 and TRBJ2-3; TRBD2 might be the D (7 bases). The germline gives CDR1 LNHDA, CDR2 SQIVND (reference sequence). This CDR3 comprises 13 residues. V dropped 10 bases and J dropped 2 bases, with 13 bases sitting between them. The CDR3 DNA sequence: TGTGCCACCCGAGGGGGGGCCACAGATACGCAGTATTTT. It codes for CATRGGATDTQYF.

The chain employs TRBV6-1 and TRBJ1-1; D is perhaps TRBD1 (6 bases). The CDR3 runs to 15 residues. The V gene lost 7 bases and the J gene lost 5 bases, with 20 bases spanning the gap. In germline, CDR1 is MNHNS, CDR2 SASEGT. CDR3 sequence (DNA): TGTGCCAGCAAACTACAGGGAGAGGGAAAAACTGAAGCTTTCTTT. Translating gives CASKLQGEGKTEAFF.

The gene calls are TRBV5-8 and TRBJ2-7; D is unclear. V was shortened by 6 bases and J by 4 bases, with 17 bases between the two germline ends. This CDR3 is built from 14 residues. Germline V gene lookup returns CDR1 SGHTS and CDR2 YDEGEE. The CDR3 DNA sequence: TGTGCCAGCATCCTTCTAATTGATCCATACGAGCAGTACTTC. Amino acid sequence: CASILLIDPYEQYF.

V usage is TRBV5-1 and J usage is TRBJ2-7, with a possible D match to TRBD1 (6 bases). V shed 5 bases and J shed 2 bases, with 11 bases lying between them. This CDR3 is 13 amino acids long. Germline V gene data show CDR1 as SGHRS and CDR2 as YFSETQ. The CDR3 here is CASRHTGTYEQYF. The CDR3 nucleotides are TGCGCCAGCAGACATACAGGGACCTACGAGCAGTACTTC.

This clone was found once. The chain employs TRBV5-4 and TRBJ2-3; 11 bases are shared with TRBD2. V shed 0 bases and J 4 bases; nucleotides not matched to a gene: 1. The CDR3 has 15 residues. Looked up from germline, CDR1 is SGHNT and CDR2 is YYREEE (reference sequence). The DNA of the CDR3 is TGTGCCAGCAGCTTGGGGGGACTAGCGGCAGATACGCAGTATTTT. This encodes CASSLGGLAADTQYF.

The chain links TRBV18 to TRBJ1-2; D is unresolved. Trimming stripped 3 bases from V and 2 bases from J, with 16 bases between. Looked up from germline, CDR1 is KGHSH and CDR2 is LQKENI. This CDR3 region has 16 residues. CDR3 protein: CASSPRYPTGNYGYTF. CDR3 in DNA: TGTGCCAGCTCACCCCGATACCCTACGGGGAACTATGGCTACACCTTC.

This clone was detected once. The chain employs TRBV7-9 and TRBJ1-2; no definite D call. V lost 5 bases to trimming and J lost 3 bases, with 7 bases between them. CDR3 length: 12 amino acids. Germline CDR1 SEHNR, CDR2 FQNEAQ (reference sequence). CDR3 in DNA: TGTGCCAGCAGCCCAGAGGACTATGGCTACACCTTC. It encodes CASSPEDYGYTF.

The V call is TRBV2, the J call TRBJ1-4; 8 bases fit TRBD1. The CDR3 contains 14 residues. V dropped 6 bases and J dropped 8; count of bases not matched to a gene: 8. Germline CDR1 and CDR2: SNHLY and FYNNEI. CDR3 residues: CASRDRVGSEKLFF. The CDR3 nucleotides are TGTGCCAGCAGGGACAGGGTGGGCTCGGAAAAACTGTTTTTT.

This rearrangement joins TRBV19 to TRBJ1-1; unclear D gene. Germline CDR1 LNHDA, CDR2 SQIVND (reference sequence). The ends were cut back, 10 bases at V and 3 bases at J, with 12 bases in the middle. This CDR3 is 12 amino acids long. The CDR3 DNA reads TGTGCCACCTCACTGCGATACACTGAAGCTTTCTTT. Translation: CATSLRYTEAFF.

The rearrangement links TRBV7-2 to TRBJ1-5, with D unresolved. The CDR3 has 13 amino acids. The ends were cut back, 6 bases at V and 3 bases at J, with 9 bases in the middle. From germline, CDR1 is SGHTA and CDR2 FQGNSA. The CDR3 reads CASSSGYNQPQHF. The CDR3, as DNA: TGTGCCAGCAGTTCAGGTTACAATCAGCCCCAGCATTTT.

This chain uses TRBV12-5 with TRBJ1-1, with TRBD1 matching over 7 bases. Trimming removed 7 bases from V and 7 bases from J; junction bases left unmatched: 12. The CDR3 is 14 residues long. The germline CDR1 and CDR2 sequences are LGHNT and FRNRAP. The CDR3 coding sequence is TGTGCTAGTGTCCCCGGACAGGCAAGGGGTGAAGCTTTCTTT. The encoded protein is CASVPGQARGEAFF.

The V and J genes are TRBV5-1 and TRBJ1-5; D might be TRBD1 (5 bases). The CDR3 has 15 amino acids. The V and J ends lost 0 bases and 5 bases respectively, with 12 bases between them. Per germline, CDR1 SGHRS and CDR2 YFSETQ. CDR3 in amino acids: CASSLGQGYHQPQHF. The CDR3 coding sequence is TGCGCCAGCAGCTTGGGCCAGGGTTATCATCAGCCCCAGCATTTT.

The V call is TRBV29-1, the J call TRBJ2-1; maybe TRBD2 (5 bases). Germline values: CDR1 SQVTM, CDR2 ANQGSEA. CDR3 length: 13 residues. V was clipped by 8 bases and J by 7 bases, with 18 bases between them. CDR3 protein: CSSTTPRRNEQFF. As DNA, the CDR3 is TGCAGCTCCACTACCCCAAGGAGGAATGAGCAGTTCTTC.

The genes are TRBV4-1 and TRBJ2-3; 15 bases line up with TRBD2. From germline, CDR1 is MGHRA and CDR2 YSYEKL. The CDR3 runs to 17 residues. V lost 1 base, J lost 5 bases, and 4 bases stayed unmatched. CDR3 region: CASSQGGLAGGRDTQYF. DNA of the CDR3: TGCGCCAGCAGCCAAGGGGGACTAGCGGGAGGTCGAGATACGCAGTATTTT.

This clone was seen more than once but under ten times. The CDR3 coding sequence is TGTGCCAGCAGACTGACAGGGGGCGACGGCACTGAAGCTTTCTTT. Protein sequence: CASRLTGGDGTEAFF. V usage is TRBV7-8 and J usage is TRBJ1-1; 10 bases line up with TRBD1. The junction had 8 bases not matched to a gene; V was cut back by 6 bases and J by 4 bases. Germline lookup yields CDR1 SGHVS and CDR2 FQNEAQ. The CDR3 spans 15 residues.

This chain links TRBV11-2 with TRBJ2-7; possible D gene TRBD2, 6 bases. The V and J ends lost 2 bases and 4 bases respectively, with 9 bases between them. Germline values: CDR1 SGHAT, CDR2 FQNNGV. This CDR3 is built from 13 residues. The CDR3 nucleotides are TGTGCCAGCAGCTTACCAGGGAGGTACGAGCAGTACTTC. It translates to CASSLPGRYEQYF.

This rearrangement joins TRBV5-1 to TRBJ2-2; possibly TRBD1 for D (6 bases). V lost 1 base and J lost 0, with 7 bases in between. CDR1 is SGHRS and CDR2 is YFSETQ in the germline V gene. The CDR3 consists of 15 residues. The chain's CDR3 is CASSLTGTNTGELFF. The CDR3 coding sequence is TGCGCCAGCAGCTTGACAGGGACGAACACCGGGGAGCTGTTTTTT.

V and J are TRBV27 and TRBJ1-2, with TRBD1 matching over 11 bases. Germline CDR1 and CDR2: MNHEY and SMNVEV (reference sequence). The CDR3 extends over 15 amino acids. The J segment lost 6 bases and the V segment lost 6 bases, leaving 9 bases of the junction unmatched. CDR3 in DNA: TGTGCCAGCAGCGGACAGGGGGCCTTTTTAGATGGCTACACCTTC. Residues: CASSGQGAFLDGYTF.